This TCR beta chain was identified during a study of response to subunit inactivated influenza vaccine (dated by TCRdb to 2017 to 2018). For the study in its entirety: To follow how T cells responded to a trivalent subunit inactivated influenza vaccine, the researchers relied on deep quantitative profiling of the T cell receptor repertoire.

This clonotype was detected many times. It lacks a known antigen. No much larger clonotype is one base removed from it; base qualities were not supplied. V lost 6 bases and J lost 8 bases; the stretch between them is 19 bases long. From the cysteine through the phenylalanine, the CDR3 covers 14 amino acids. Only the CDR3 region is kept as DNA, spanning 42 bases read in frame from base 1. The germline V gene yields SGHAT for CDR1 and FQNNGV for CDR2. What the authors observed across the whole study: According to the authors, only a limited number of new T cells may be recruited by each seasonal influenza vaccination.

The method was RT-PCR. For sequencing, an Illumina HiSeq 2500 was employed. TCRdb cleaned the public reads at Q25 with fastp, built clones with MiXCR and kept in-frame beta chains. Entries are consolidated by CDR3 protein sequence, retaining the most common genes and DNA. The sample records 200,000 to 300,000 distinct CDR3 sequences, 12% of which are singletons. Over 6.5% of the sample is in the top ten clones. The starting material was non-naive T cells sorted from PBMCs, obtained less than 15 days before vaccination. According to the study, the label for this sample's cell subset or site signals: memory T cell fraction. This TCR was recovered from a man aged 45 to 65 who received an inactivated influenza vaccine. Donor details come from another sample of the same person, matched by shared clones. The chain is made from TRBV11-2 and TRBJ1-2; perhaps TRBD1 is the D gene, with 5 bases matching. The CDR3 in this case is CASRSGRVKNGYTF. The nucleotides are TGTGCCAGCAGATCGGGCAGGGTTAAGAACGGCTACACCTTC.